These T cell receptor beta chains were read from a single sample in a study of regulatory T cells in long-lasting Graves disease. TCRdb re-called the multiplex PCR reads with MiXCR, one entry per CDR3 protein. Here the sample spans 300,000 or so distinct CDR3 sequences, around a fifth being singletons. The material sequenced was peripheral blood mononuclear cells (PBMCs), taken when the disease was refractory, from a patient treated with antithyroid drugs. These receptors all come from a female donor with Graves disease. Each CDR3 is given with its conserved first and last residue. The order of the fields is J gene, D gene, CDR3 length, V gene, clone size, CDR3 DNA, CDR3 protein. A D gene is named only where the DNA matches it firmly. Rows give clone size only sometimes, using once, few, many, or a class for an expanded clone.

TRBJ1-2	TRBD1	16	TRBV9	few	TGTGCCAGCAGCACAGGACAGGGGGCTTCAAGCTATGGCTACACCTTC	CASSTGQGASSYGYTF
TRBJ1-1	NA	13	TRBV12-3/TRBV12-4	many	TGTGCCAGCAGTTTTAATTACGGGAAAAAAGCTTTCTTT	CASSFNYGKKAFF
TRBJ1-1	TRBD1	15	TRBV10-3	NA	TGTGCCATCAGTGAGAACAGGGGCACGGACACTGAAGCTTTCTTT	CAISENRGTDTEAFF
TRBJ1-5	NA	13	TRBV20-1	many	TGCAGTGCTATTTTAAAAATAGGCCAGCCCCAGCATTTT	CSAILKIGQPQHF
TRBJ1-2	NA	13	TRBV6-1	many	TGTGCCAGCAACCGGGCCAGTTCCTATGGCTACACCTTC	CASNRASSYGYTF
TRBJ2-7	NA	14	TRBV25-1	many	TGTGCCAGCAGTGAGCGGGACCCTCGGGGAGAGCAGTACTTC	CASSERDPRGEQYF
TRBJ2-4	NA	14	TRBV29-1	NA	TGCAGCGTTGGGCCAGGGCTAGCCAAAAACATTCAGTACTTC	CSVGPGLAKNIQYF
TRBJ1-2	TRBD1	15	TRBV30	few	TGTGCCTGGATCAGGACTGGAGGGGGCGTCTATGGCTACACCTTC	CAWIRTGGGVYGYTF
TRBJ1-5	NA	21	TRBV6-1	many	TGTGCCAGCAGTGAATTTCCCGTCAGCTTTCCCACGTCCTCCCCAAATCAGCCCCAGCATTTT	CASSEFPVSFPTSSPNQPQHF
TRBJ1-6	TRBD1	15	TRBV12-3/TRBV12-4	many	TGTGCCAGCAAGCTCGCAGGGGGCGCAAATTCACCCCTCCACTTT	CASKLAGGANSPLHF
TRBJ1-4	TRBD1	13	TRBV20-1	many	TGCAGTGCCCAGGGGGCTGCTAATGAAAAACTGTTTTTT	CSAQGAANEKLFF
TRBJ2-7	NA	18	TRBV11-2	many	TGTGCCAGCAGCTTAAGATCCGGTGGGGTCAGCAAGGGATACGAGCAGTACTTC	CASSLRSGGVSKGYEQYF
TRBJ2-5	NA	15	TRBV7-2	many	TGTGCCAGCAGCTTAGGCGCAGCTCCTGGAGAGACCCAGTACTTC	CASSLGAAPGETQYF
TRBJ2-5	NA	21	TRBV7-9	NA	TGTGCCAGCAGCTTAGCCAAGGTCCCAGGGGACCCATTACCGCGCCTAGGGACCCAGTACTTC	CASSLAKVPGDPLPRLGTQYF
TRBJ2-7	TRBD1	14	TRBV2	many	TGTGCCAACAGCAGGACAGGCGACTCCTACGAGCAGTACTTC	CANSRTGDSYEQYF
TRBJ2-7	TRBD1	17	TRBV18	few	TGTGCCAGCTCACCACCAGAGGACAGGGGTACCTCCTACGAGCAGTACTTC	CASSPPEDRGTSYEQYF
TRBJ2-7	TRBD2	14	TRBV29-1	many	TGCAGCGTCGCTAGCGGGAGAAACACCTACGAGCAGTACTTC	CSVASGRNTYEQYF
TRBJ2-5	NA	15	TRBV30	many	TGTGCCTGGAGTAAAGGAGGGGAGGTAGGAGAGACCCAGTACTTC	CAWSKGGEVGETQYF
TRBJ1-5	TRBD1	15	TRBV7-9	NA	TGTGCCAGCAGTCCCGACAGGGGGCCTTCTGGGCCCCAGCATTTT	CASSPDRGPSGPQHF
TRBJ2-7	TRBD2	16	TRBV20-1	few	TGCAGTGCGACCTCCACTAGCGGGGGGAGGGGGAGGGAGCAGTACTTC	CSATSTSGGRGREQYF
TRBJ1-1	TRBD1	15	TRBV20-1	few	TGCAGTGCTAGAAAGGGACAGGGATCGGGCACTGAAGCTTTCTTT	CSARKGQGSGTEAFF
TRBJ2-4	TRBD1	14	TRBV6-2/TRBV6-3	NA	TGTGCCAGCGACAGGGGTTTAGCCAAAAACATTCAGTACTTC	CASDRGLAKNIQYF
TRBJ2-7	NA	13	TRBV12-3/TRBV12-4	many	TGTGCCAGCAGTTTAGGGACAGTCAACGAGCAGTACTTC	CASSLGTVNEQYF
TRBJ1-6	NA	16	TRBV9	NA	TGTGCCAGCAGCCCCCGGGGGGCGGGGAACGATTCACCCCTCCACTTT	CASSPRGAGNDSPLHF
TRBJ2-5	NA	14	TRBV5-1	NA	TGCGCCAGCAGCCCCCAGGCCGCCGAGGAGACCCAGTACTTC	CASSPQAAEETQYF
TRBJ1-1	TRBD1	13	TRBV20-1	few	TGCAGTGCTATAGGACAGGGGGCAAGTGAAGCTTTCTTT	CSAIGQGASEAFF
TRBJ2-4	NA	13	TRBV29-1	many	TGCAGCGCAGCTGGGGGGGACACATTAATTCAGTACTTC	CSAAGGDTLIQYF
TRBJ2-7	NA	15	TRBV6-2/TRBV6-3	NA	TGTGCCAGCAGTTACATGAGCGGAAGGGTCTACGAGCAGTACTTC	CASSYMSGRVYEQYF
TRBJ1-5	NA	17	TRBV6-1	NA	TGTGCCAGCAGAACCTATCGGGGACACTATAGCAATCAGCCCCAGCATTTT	CASRTYRGHYSNQPQHF
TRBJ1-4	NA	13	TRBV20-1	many	TGCAGTGCTGGCCGGGGAAGACGTGAAAAACTGTTTTTT	CSAGRGRREKLFF
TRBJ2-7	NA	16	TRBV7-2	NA	TGTGCCAGCAGCCGAGGTGGTACGGGGCTCAGATACGAGCAGTACTTC	CASSRGGTGLRYEQYF
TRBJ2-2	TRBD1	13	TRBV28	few	TGTGCCAGCAGGACAGGGTTCACCGGGGAGCTGTTTTTT	CASRTGFTGELFF
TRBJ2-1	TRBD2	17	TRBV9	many	TGTGCCAGCAGCGAGACGGCGACTAGCGCCTTCTACAATGAGCAGTTCTTC	CASSETATSAFYNEQFF
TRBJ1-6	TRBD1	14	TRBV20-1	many	TGCAGTGCTAGAGGACGGGACAGGAATTCACCCCTCCACTTT	CSARGRDRNSPLHF
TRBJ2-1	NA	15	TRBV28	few	TGTGCCAGCAGTTTTGGTCTAGCGAAATACAATGAGCAGTTCTTC	CASSFGLAKYNEQFF
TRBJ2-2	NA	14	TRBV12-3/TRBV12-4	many	TGTGCCAGCAGTTTCGGACTGAACACCGGGGAGCTGTTTTTT	CASSFGLNTGELFF
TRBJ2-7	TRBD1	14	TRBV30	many	TGTGCCTGGAACCTCGGGACAGGAGGGGGCGAGCAGTACTTC	CAWNLGTGGGEQYF
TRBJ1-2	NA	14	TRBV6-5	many	TGTGCCAGCAGTTACGACAGGCGGAACTATGGCTACACCTTC	CASSYDRRNYGYTF
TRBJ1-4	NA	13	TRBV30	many	TGTGCCTGGAGTAGGGGAGCTAATGAAAAACTGTTTTTT	CAWSRGANEKLFF